Below, 3 T cell receptor beta chains from the same sample are listed, as sequenced in a study of regulatory T cells in long-lasting Graves disease. Relying on iRepertoire HTBI primers and Arm-PCR of CDR3 regions, the team built TCR beta libraries. From the multiplex PCR reads, TCRdb called clonotypes with MiXCR, one entry per CDR3 protein. The sample includes around 450,000 distinct CDR3 sequences, 15% to 20% of them seen just once. Sample time point: newly diagnosed GD, antithyroid drugs for less than 3 months. The authors made the TCR library using RNA they extracted from PBMCs. The same data also contributed to another study, on T cells in Graves' hyperthyroidism and ophthalmopathy.

The specimen comprised peripheral blood mononuclear cells (PBMCs), sampled at new diagnosis, from a patient treated with antithyroid drugs. Receptors originate from a man aged 40-49 years with Graves disease.

This clonotype has at least ten counts. This sequence joins TRBV12-3 or TRBV12-4 and TRBJ1-1; 7 nucleotides line up with TRBD1. This CDR3 has 14 residues. The V segment lost 4 bases and the J segment 1 base; nucleotides outside the gene matches: 3. CDR3 coding DNA: TGTGCCAGCAGTTGGGGACAGAAGAACACTGAAGCTTTCTTT. Translation gives CASSWGQKNTEAFF.

Ten or more counts support this clonotype. The chain links TRBV24-1 to TRBJ2-7, with D uncertain. This CDR3 has 14 residues. V was clipped by 3 bases and J by 2 bases, with 10 bases between them. Germline values: CDR1 KGHDR, CDR2 SFDVKD. The CDR3: CATSDPRRAYEQYF. DNA for the CDR3: TGTGCCACCAGTGATCCCCGCCGTGCCTACGAGCAGTACTTC.

This clonotype came up a few times. The chain has TRBV28 and TRBJ2-1; 7 bases align to TRBD2. Unmatched junction bases numbered 8, after V lost 8 bases and J lost 1 base. Germline-derived CDR1 and CDR2 are MDHEN and SYDVKM. The CDR3 sequence is 15 residues long. CDR3 DNA sequence: TGTGCCAGCCCCCCCGGGAGGTCGTCCTACAATGAGCAGTTCTTC. It specifies CASPPGRSSYNEQFF. The whole variable domain, filled in from reference TRBV28 and TRBJ2-1, reads DVKVTQSSRYLVKRTGEKVFLECVQDMDHENMFWYRQDPGLGLRLIYFSYDVKMKEKGDIPEGYSVSREKKERFSLILESASTNQTSMYLCASPPGRSSYNEQFFGPGTRLTVL.